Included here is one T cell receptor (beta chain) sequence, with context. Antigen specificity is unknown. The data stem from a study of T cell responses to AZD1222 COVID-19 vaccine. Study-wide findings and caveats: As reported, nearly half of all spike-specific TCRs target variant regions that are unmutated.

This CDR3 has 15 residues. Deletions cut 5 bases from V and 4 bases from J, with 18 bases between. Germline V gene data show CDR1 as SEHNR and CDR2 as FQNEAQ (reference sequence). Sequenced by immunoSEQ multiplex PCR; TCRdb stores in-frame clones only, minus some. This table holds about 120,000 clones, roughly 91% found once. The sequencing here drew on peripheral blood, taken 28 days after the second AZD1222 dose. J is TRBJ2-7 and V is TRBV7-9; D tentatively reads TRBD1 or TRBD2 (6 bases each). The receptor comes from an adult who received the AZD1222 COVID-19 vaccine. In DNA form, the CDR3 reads TGTGCCAGCAGCGGAGGGGGAGAGCAAAAATACGAGCAGTACTTC. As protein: CASSGGGEQKYEQYF.